This is a list of T cell receptor beta chains from one sample in a study of cytomegalovirus exposure and HLA in healthy donors. Measured with immunoSEQ multiplex PCR; TCRdb has only the in-frame clones, and not every one. The sample consists of tens of thousands of clones, less than 80% of them appearing once. Sequencing was performed on PBMCs. The receptors derive from a man aged 60 to 75 in good health and CMV-seropositive. The CDR3 runs from the conserved cysteine through the conserved F or W. Fields, in order: V gene, J gene, CDR3 protein.

TRBV6-1	TRBJ1-3	CASRREDISGNTIYF
TRBV6-4	TRBJ2-3	CASSDTSGGATDTQYF
TRBV11-2	TRBJ2-2	CASSFWTKTGELFF
TRBV7-2	TRBJ2-3	CASSPRQALRGYSTDTQYF
TRBV10-3	TRBJ1-5	CAISTTGEEPQHF
TRBV2	TRBJ2-6	CASGAGFGANVLTF
TRBV6-1	TRBJ1-1	CASRREQGGNTEAFF
TRBV7-9	TRBJ2-5	CASSSSGLLGKETQYF
TRBV6-6	TRBJ1-5	CASGDSTGNQPQHF
TRBV5-6	TRBJ2-7	CASSLSVLGRGHYEQYF
TRBV5-1	TRBJ2-2	CASSLSGGPNTGELFF
TRBV25-1	TRBJ2-1	CASSELGRLYNEQFF
TRBV4-1	TRBJ1-1	CASSQGVGQPNTEAFF
TRBV6-5	TRBJ2-7	CASSTTSGPSYEQYF
TRBV10-1	TRBJ1-4	CASSSGAANEKLFF
TRBV7-2	TRBJ2-4	CASSIGLADGKYF
TRBV20-1	TRBJ1-1	CSASPQLEAFF
TRBV14	TRBJ2-1	CASSQGRYEQFF
TRBV11-2	TRBJ1-1	CASSLNQGSMVAFF
TRBV11-3	TRBJ2-7	CASSLVPGQGPYEQYF
TRBV14	TRBJ2-1	CASSHQNRVRTHEQFF